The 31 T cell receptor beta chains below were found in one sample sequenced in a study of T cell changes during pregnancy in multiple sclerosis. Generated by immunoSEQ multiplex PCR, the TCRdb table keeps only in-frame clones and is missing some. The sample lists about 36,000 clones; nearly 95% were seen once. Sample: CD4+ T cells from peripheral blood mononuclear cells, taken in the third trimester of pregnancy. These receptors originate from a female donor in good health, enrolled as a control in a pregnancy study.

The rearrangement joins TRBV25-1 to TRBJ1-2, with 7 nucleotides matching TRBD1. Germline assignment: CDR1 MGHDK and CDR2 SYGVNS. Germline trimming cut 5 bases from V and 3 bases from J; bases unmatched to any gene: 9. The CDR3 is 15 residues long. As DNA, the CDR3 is TGTGCCAGCAGTCTCACCGGGACAGAAGACTATGGCTACACCTTC. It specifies CASSLTGTEDYGYTF.

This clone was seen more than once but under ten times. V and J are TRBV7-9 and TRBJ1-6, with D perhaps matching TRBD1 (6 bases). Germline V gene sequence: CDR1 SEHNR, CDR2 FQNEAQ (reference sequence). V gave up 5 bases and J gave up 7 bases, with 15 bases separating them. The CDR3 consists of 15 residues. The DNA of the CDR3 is TGTGCCAGCAGCCAGACCGGGACAACAAATTCACCCCTCCACTTT. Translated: CASSQTGTTNSPLHF.

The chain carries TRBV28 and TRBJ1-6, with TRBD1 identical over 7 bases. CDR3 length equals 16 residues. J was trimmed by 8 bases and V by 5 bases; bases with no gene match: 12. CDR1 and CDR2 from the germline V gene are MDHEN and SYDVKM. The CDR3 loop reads CASSGPGTAVDSPLHF. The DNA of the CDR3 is TGTGCCAGCAGTGGCCCCGGGACAGCGGTTGATTCACCCCTCCACTTT.

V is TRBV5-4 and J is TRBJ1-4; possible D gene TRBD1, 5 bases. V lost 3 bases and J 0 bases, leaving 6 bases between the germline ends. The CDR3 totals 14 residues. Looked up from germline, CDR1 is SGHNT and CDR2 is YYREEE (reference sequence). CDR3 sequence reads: CASSSGATNEKLFF. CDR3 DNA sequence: TGTGCCAGCAGCTCGGGGGCAACTAATGAAAAACTGTTTTTT.

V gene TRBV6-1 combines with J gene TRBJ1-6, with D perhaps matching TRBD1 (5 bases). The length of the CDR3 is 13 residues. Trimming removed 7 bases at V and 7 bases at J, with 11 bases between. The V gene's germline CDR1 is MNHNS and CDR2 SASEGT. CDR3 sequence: CASKNRRNSPLHF. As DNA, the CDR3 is TGTGCCAGCAAAAACAGGCGGAATTCACCCCTCCACTTT.

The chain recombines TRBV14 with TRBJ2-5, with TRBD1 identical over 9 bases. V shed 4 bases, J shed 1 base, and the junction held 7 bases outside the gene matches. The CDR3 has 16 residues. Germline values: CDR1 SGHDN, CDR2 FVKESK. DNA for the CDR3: TGTGCCAGCAGCCCCTGGGACAGGGTAACCCAAGAGACCCAGTACTTC. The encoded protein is CASSPWDRVTQETQYF. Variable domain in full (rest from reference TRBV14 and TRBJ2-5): EAGVTQFPSHSVIEKGQTVTLRCDPISGHDNLYWYRRVMGKEIKFLLHFVKESKQDESGMPNNRFLAERTGGTYSTLKVQPAELEDSGVYFCASSPWDRVTQETQYFGPGTRLLVL.

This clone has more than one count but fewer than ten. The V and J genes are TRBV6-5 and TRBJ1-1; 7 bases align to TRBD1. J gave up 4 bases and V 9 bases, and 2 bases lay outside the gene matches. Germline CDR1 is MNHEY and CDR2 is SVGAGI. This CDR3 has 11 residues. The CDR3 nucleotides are TGTGCCAGTAGACAGGGCACTGAAGCTTTCTTT. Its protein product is CASRQGTEAFF.

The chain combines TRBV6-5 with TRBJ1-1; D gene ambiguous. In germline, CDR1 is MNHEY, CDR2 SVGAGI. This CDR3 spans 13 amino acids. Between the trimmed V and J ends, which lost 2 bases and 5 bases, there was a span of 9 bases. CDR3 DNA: TGTGCCAGCAGTTACCAAACCGGGACTGAAGCTTTCTTT. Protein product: CASSYQTGTEAFF.

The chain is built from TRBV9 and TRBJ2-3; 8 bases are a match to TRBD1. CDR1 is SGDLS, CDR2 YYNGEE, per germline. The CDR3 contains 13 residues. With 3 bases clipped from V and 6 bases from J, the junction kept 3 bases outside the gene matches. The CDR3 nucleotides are TGTGCCAGCAGCGGGACAGGGTCCGATACGCAGTATTTT. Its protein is CASSGTGSDTQYF.

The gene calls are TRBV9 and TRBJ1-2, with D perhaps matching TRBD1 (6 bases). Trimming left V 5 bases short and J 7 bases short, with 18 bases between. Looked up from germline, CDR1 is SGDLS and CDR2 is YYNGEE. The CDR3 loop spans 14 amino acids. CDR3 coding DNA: TGTGCCAGCAGAGATTTAAACAGGGCTGGTGGCTACACCTTC. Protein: CASRDLNRAGGYTF. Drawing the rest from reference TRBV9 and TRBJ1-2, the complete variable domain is DSGVTQTPKHLITATGQRVTLRCSPRSGDLSVYWYQQSLDQGLQFLIQYYNGEERAKGNILERFSAQQFPDLHSELNLSSLELGDSALYFCASRDLNRAGGYTFGSGTRLTVV.

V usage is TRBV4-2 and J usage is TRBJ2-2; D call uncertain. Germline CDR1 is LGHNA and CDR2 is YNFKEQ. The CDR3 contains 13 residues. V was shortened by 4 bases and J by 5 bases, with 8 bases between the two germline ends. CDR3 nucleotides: TGTGCCAGCAGCCCGGTAAAGACCGGGGAGCTGTTTTTT. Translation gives CASSPVKTGELFF.

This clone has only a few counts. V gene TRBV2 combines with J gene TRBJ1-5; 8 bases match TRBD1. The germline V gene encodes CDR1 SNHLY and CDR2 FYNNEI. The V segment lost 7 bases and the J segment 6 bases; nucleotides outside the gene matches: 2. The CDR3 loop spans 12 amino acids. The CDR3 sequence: CASTGGPQPQHF. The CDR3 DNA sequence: TGTGCCAGCACAGGGGGCCCTCAGCCCCAGCATTTT.

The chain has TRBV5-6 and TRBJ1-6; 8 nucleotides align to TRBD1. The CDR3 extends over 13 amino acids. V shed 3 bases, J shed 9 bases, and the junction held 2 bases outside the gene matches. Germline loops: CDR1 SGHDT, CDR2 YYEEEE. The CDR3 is CASSSRGPSPLHF. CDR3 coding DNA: TGTGCCAGCAGCTCCAGGGGGCCTTCACCCCTCCACTTT.

CDR3 DNA: TGTGCCAGCAGTTCACAGGGGGTTTGGGGCAATCAGCCCCAGCATTTT. Translated, it gives CASSSQGVWGNQPQHF. This chain joins TRBV27 and TRBJ1-5; 8 nucleotides match TRBD1. The CDR3 is 16 amino acids. Trimming at V came to 4 bases and at J to 2 bases, leaving 7 bases not matched to a gene. Germline V gene sequence: CDR1 MNHEY, CDR2 SMNVEV (reference sequence).

The CDR3 spells CASSLWRGGMDEQFF. CDR3 in DNA: TGTGCCAGCAGTTTATGGCGGGGGGGCATGGATGAGCAGTTCTTC. The chain has TRBV27 and TRBJ2-1; 9 bases match TRBD2. The CDR3 covers 15 residues. Trimming took 1 base from V and 8 from J; bases not matched to a gene: 6. Germline CDR1 and CDR2: MNHEY and SMNVEV (reference sequence).

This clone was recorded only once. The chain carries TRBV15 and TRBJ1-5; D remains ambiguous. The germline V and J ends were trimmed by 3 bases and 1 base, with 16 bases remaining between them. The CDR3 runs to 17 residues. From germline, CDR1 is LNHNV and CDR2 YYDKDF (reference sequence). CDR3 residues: CATSRTAGVYSNQPQHF. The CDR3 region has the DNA TGTGCCACCAGCAGGACCGCGGGAGTTTACAGCAATCAGCCCCAGCATTTT. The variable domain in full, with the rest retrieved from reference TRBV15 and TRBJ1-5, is DAMVIQNPRYQVTQFGKPVTLSCSQTLNHNVMYWYQQKSSQAPKLLFHYYDKDFNNEADTPDNFQSRRPNTSFCFLDIRSPGLGDTAMYLCATSRTAGVYSNQPQHFGDGTRLSIL.

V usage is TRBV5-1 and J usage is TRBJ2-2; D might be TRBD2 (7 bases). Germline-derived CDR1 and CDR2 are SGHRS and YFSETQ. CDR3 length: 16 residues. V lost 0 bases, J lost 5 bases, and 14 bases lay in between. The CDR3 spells CASSLVPGGSTGELFF. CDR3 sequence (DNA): TGCGCCAGCAGCTTGGTTCCGGGGGGCTCAACCGGGGAGCTGTTTTTT. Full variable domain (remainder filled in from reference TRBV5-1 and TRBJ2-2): KAGVTQTPRYLIKTRGQQVTLSCSPISGHRSVSWYQQTPGQGLQFLFEYFSETQRNKGNFPGRFSGRQFSNSRSEMNVSTLELGDSALYLCASSLVPGGSTGELFFGEGSRLTVL.

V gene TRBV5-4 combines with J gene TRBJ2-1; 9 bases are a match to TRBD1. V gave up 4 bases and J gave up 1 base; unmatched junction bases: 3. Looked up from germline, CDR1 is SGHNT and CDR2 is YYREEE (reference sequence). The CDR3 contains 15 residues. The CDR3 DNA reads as TGTGCCAGCAGCGTGGACAGGGGATCCTACAATGAGCAGTTCTTC. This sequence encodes CASSVDRGSYNEQFF. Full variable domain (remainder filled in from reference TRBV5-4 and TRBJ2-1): ETGVTQSPTHLIKTRGQQVTLRCSSQSGHNTVSWYQQALGQGPQFIFQYYREEENGRGNFPPRFSGLQFPNYSSELNVNALELDDSALYLCASSVDRGSYNEQFFGPGTRLTVL.

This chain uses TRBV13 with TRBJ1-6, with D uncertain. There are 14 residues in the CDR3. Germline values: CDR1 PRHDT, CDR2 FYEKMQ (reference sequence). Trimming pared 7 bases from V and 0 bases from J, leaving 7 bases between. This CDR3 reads CASTISSYNSPLHF. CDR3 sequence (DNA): TGTGCCAGCACCATTAGCTCCTATAATTCACCCCTCCACTTT.

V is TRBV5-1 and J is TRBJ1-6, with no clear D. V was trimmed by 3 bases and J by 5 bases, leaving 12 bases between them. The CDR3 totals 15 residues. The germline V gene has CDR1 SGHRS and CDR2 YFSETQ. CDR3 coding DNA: TGCGCCAGCAGCTACGGACTGGTAGATAATTCACCCCTCCACTTT. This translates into CASSYGLVDNSPLHF.

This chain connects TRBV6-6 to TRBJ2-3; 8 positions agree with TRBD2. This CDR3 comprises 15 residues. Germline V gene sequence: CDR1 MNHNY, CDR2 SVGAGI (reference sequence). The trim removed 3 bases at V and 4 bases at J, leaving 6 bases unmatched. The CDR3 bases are TGTGCCAGCAGTTATGCGGGGGGCGGGCCAGATACGCAGTATTTT. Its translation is CASSYAGGGPDTQYF.

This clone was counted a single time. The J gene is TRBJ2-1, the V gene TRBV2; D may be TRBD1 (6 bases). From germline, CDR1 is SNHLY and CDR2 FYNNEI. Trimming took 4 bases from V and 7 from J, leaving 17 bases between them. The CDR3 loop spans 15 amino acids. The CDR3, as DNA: TGTGCCAGCAGTGCGCCGCCACAGGGTTTAAATGAGCAGTTCTTC. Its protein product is CASSAPPQGLNEQFF.

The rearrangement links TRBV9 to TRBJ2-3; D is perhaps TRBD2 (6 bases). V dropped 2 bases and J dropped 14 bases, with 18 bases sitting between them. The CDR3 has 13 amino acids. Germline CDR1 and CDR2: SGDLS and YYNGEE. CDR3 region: CASSVIRDSPLYF. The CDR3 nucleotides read TGTGCCAGCAGCGTGATCCGGGACTCCCCGCTGTATTTT.

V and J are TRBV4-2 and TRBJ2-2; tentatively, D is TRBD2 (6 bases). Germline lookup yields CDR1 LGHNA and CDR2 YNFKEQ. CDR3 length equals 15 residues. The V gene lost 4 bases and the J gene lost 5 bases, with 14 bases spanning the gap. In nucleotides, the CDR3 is TGTGCCAGCAGCCCCGGGGGTCAAGGTACCGGGGAGCTGTTTTTT. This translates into CASSPGGQGTGELFF.

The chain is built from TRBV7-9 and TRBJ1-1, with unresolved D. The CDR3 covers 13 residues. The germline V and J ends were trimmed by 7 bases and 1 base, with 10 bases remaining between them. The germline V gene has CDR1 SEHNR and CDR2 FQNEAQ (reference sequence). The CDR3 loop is CASTMQANTEAFF. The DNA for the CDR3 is TGTGCCAGCACCATGCAGGCGAACACTGAAGCTTTCTTT. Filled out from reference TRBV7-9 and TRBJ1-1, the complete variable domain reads DTGVSQNPRHKITKRGQNVTFRCDPISEHNRLYWYRQTLGQGPEFLTYFQNEAQLEKSRLLSDRFSAERPKGSFSTLEIQRTEQGDSAMYLCASTMQANTEAFFGQGTRLTVV.

The CDR3 loop reads CASSTEGQGRYGYTF. For the CDR3, the DNA is TGTGCCAGCAGTACGGAGGGACAGGGGCGTTATGGCTACACCTTC. This chain connects TRBV28 to TRBJ1-2, with 10 bases lining up with TRBD1. J gave up 5 bases and V 5 bases, and 8 bases lay outside the gene matches. CDR3 length: 15 amino acids. Germline loops: CDR1 MDHEN, CDR2 SYDVKM.

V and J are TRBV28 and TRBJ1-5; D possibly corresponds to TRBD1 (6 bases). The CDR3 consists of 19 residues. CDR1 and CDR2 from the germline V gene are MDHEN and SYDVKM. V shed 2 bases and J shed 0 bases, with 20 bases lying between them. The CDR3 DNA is TGTGCCAGCAGTTTACAAGATTGGCGGACAGTTTATAGCAATCAGCCCCAGCATTTT. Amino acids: CASSLQDWRTVYSNQPQHF.

CDR3 DNA sequence: TGCAGCGTCGCGCATAACAATGAGCAGTTCTTC. Translating gives CSVAHNNEQFF. The rearrangement links TRBV29-1 to TRBJ2-1; D ambiguous. The germline V gene has CDR1 SQVTM and CDR2 ANQGSEA. This CDR3 comprises 11 residues. Trimming took 6 bases from V and 5 from J, leaving 8 bases between them.

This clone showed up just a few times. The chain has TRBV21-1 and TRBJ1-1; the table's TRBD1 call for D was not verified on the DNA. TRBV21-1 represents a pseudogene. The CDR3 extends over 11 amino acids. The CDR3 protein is CASKGGVEAFF. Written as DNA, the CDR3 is TGTGCCAGCAAAGGGGGCGTTGAAGCTTTCTTT.

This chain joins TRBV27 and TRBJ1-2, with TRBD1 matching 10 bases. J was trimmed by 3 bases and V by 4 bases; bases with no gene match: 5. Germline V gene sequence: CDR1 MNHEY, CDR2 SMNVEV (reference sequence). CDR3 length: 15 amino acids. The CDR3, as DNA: TGTGCCAGCAGTTCTGACAGGGGGCACGACTATGGCTACACCTTC. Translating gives CASSSDRGHDYGYTF.

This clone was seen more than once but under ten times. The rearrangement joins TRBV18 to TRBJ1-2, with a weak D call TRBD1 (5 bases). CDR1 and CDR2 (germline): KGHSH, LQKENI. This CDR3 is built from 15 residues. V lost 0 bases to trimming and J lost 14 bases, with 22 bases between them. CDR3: CASSPPSRTFGGKTF. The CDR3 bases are TGTGCCAGCTCACCACCGTCGAGGACATTTGGGGGGAAGACCTTC.